This TCR beta chain was captured by sequencing in a study of T cell changes during pregnancy in multiple sclerosis. The table came from immunoSEQ multiplex PCR; TCRdb's copy has only in-frame clones and leaves some out. The sample shows about 92,000 clones, around 94% of them seen only once. Looked up from germline, CDR1 is MDHEN and CDR2 is SYDVKM. The V end lost 6 bases, the J end lost 4 bases, and 12 bases lay between the germline ends. CDR3 length equals 14 residues. Sequencing was performed on peripheral blood, taken in the first trimester of pregnancy. This rearrangement joins TRBV28 to TRBJ2-2; D perhaps matches TRBD2 (6 bases). This TCR derives from a female donor with multiple sclerosis, enrolled in a pregnancy study. The CDR3 spells CASRPGAVTGELFF. CDR3 sequence (DNA): TGTGCCAGCAGGCCGGGAGCGGTCACCGGGGAGCTGTTTTTT.